This note documents a single T cell receptor (beta chain) sequence. What it binds is not known. These data come from a study of graft-versus-host responses after intestinal transplantation. Study as a whole: After anti-thymocyte globulin induction, recipients took tacrolimus and steroids for approximately 3 years. Study-wide points: High graft-versus-host to host-versus-graft T cell clonal ratios marked allografts of patients with graft-donor macrochimerism.

V was clipped by 0 bases and J by 7 bases, with 6 bases between them. The CDR3 sequence is 12 residues long. Looked up from germline, CDR1 is LGHNA and CDR2 is YNFKEQ. Measured with immunoSEQ multiplex PCR; TCRdb has only the in-frame clones, and not every one. The sample shows approximately 54,000 clones, about 89% of them seen only once. This clonotype originated in a human patient who received an intestinal transplant, so some T cells may come from the graft donor. Sequenced here: PBMCs, sampled nearly 670 days after intestinal transplant. J is TRBJ1-1 and V is TRBV4-2, with D hard to call. The CDR3 bases are TGTGCCAGCAGCCAAGAGGCCAGTGAAGCTTTCTTT. Translated, it gives CASSQEASEAFF.